These 29 T cell receptor beta chains share one sample of origin, sequenced in a study of PD-L1 blockade in urothelial cancer (dated by TCRdb to 2017 to 2019). Library preparation employed the immunoSEQ multiplex PCR assay. Imported from immuneACCESS, the table was reduced by TCRdb to in-frame sequences with V and J called. These copies leave out some clones; in studies compared against another copy, an unresolved V gene accounts for under half, and the cause of the remainder is not known. Present in this sample are around 45,000 clones, about 88% of which were seen just once. Over 12% of the sample rests with the top ten. The starting material was PBMCs, obtained around atezolizumab (anti-PD-L1) treatment. Receptor source: a woman aged 55-70 years with urothelial cancer.

This clone was detected a few times. This chain joins TRBV5-6 and TRBJ1-3; D uncertain. CDR1 is SGHDT and CDR2 is YYEEEE in the germline V gene. V shed 1 base and J shed 1 base, with 9 bases lying between them. The CDR3 is 15 residues long. CDR3 DNA: TGTGCCAGCAGCTTGTGGCAAATTTCTGGAAACACCATATATTTT. It encodes CASSLWQISGNTIYF.

The chain has TRBV5-1 and TRBJ1-1; tentative D call: TRBD1 (6 bases). The V end was cut by 2 bases, the J end by 1 base, with 6 bases between. CDR3 length equals 13 residues. Germline V gene sequence: CDR1 SGHRS, CDR2 YFSETQ. CDR3 coding DNA: TGCGCCAGCAGCTTACAGGGGAACACTGAAGCTTTCTTT. Protein sequence: CASSLQGNTEAFF.

The J gene is TRBJ1-2, the V gene TRBV4-3, with a tentative D call TRBD1 (5 bases). Between the trimmed V and J ends, which lost 0 bases and 4 bases, there was a span of 15 bases. Germline-derived CDR1 and CDR2 are LGHNA and YSLEER. This CDR3 has 16 residues. Written as DNA, the CDR3 is TGCGCCAGCAGCCAAGACTCTCAGGGAAGTATCTATGGCTACACCTTC. Translated, it gives CASSQDSQGSIYGYTF.

The CDR3 protein is CASSLTLATTYEQYF. CDR3 DNA sequence: TGTGCCAGCAGCTTAACTCTAGCGACTACCTACGAGCAGTACTTC. This chain connects TRBV7-9 to TRBJ2-7; possibly TRBD2 for D (6 bases). Germline V gene data show CDR1 as SEHNR and CDR2 as FQNEAQ (reference sequence). Trimming removed 2 bases from V and 2 bases from J, with 13 bases in between. The CDR3 has 15 residues.

The chain carries TRBV9 and TRBJ2-1; 7 nucleotides align to TRBD2. With 0 bases clipped from V and 7 bases from J, the junction kept 10 bases outside the gene matches. The germline V gene encodes CDR1 SGDLS and CDR2 YYNGEE. The CDR3 sequence is 16 residues long. This chain's CDR3 is CASSVGPAGSENEQFF. For the CDR3, the DNA is TGTGCCAGCAGCGTAGGACCAGCGGGATCGGAAAATGAGCAGTTCTTC.

The V and J genes are TRBV19 and TRBJ2-7, with D unresolved. This CDR3 spans 13 amino acids. The V gene lost 5 bases and the J gene lost 2 bases, with 10 bases spanning the gap. Germline V lookup: CDR1 LNHDA, CDR2 SQIVND (reference sequence). CDR3 protein: CASSSRPPYEQYF. DNA for the CDR3: TGTGCCAGTAGTTCTCGTCCCCCCTACGAGCAGTACTTC.

This chain links TRBV7-9 with TRBJ2-7; TRBD2 agrees at 7 bases. With 10 bases clipped from V and 10 bases from J, the junction kept 10 bases outside the gene matches. This CDR3 has 11 amino acids. Germline V gene sequence: CDR1 SEHNR, CDR2 FQNEAQ (reference sequence). The DNA for the CDR3 is TGTGCCACCCAGCTAGCGGCCGTCCAGTACTTC. Translated, it gives CATQLAAVQYF.

The CDR3 region has the DNA TGTGCCAGCAGTGTCCTTAGCACAGATACGCAGTATTTT. Translation: CASSVLSTDTQYF. The chain couples TRBV27 to TRBJ2-3; D remains unclear. Deletions cut 5 bases from V and 0 bases from J, with 6 bases between. The germline CDR1 and CDR2 sequences are MNHEY and SMNVEV (reference sequence). This CDR3 has 13 residues.

This sequence joins TRBV5-1 and TRBJ2-1; 7 positions agree with TRBD1. The CDR3 loop spans 15 amino acids. Germline trimming cut 4 bases from V and 5 bases from J; bases unmatched to any gene: 9. The germline CDR1 and CDR2 sequences are SGHRS and YFSETQ. CDR3 in DNA: TGCGCCAGCAGCCCAGGCTACAGGGGCCACAATGAGCAGTTCTTC. Translation: CASSPGYRGHNEQFF.

J is TRBJ1-5 and V is TRBV5-1; perhaps TRBD1 as D (5 bases). V lost 2 bases and J 7 bases, leaving 19 bases between the germline ends. The CDR3 has 16 residues. The V gene's germline CDR1 is SGHRS and CDR2 YFSETQ. The DNA for the CDR3 is TGCGCCAGCAGCTTTAAGATCGAAGCAGGGCGCCAGCCCCAGCATTTT. Translation gives CASSFKIEAGRQPQHF.

The J gene is TRBJ2-1, the V gene TRBV1; the table assigns TRBD2, which was not confirmed against the DNA. TRBV1 is a known pseudogene. This CDR3 is built from 12 residues. The CDR3 sequence is CTEPSAYNEQFF. CDR3 nucleotide sequence: TGCACCGAGCCCTCGGCCTACAATGAGCAGTTCTTC.

Only one count was recorded for this clone. V usage is TRBV18 and J usage is TRBJ2-7, with D possibly being TRBD1 (6 bases). Trimming shortened V by 6 bases and J by 2 bases, and 14 bases separated the two germline ends. The CDR3 is 14 amino acids. From germline, CDR1 is KGHSH and CDR2 LQKENI. The CDR3 loop is CASSPAGATYEQYF. The CDR3 bases are TGTGCCAGCTCCCCTGCAGGGGCCACCTACGAGCAGTACTTC.

This clone came up a few times. J is TRBJ1-2 and V is TRBV28; 7 bases are a match to TRBD1. Germline-derived CDR1 and CDR2 are MDHEN and SYDVKM. The trim removed 7 bases at V and 4 bases at J, leaving 9 bases unmatched. The length of the CDR3 is 14 residues. The CDR3 loop reads CASTLQGGSYGYTF. For the CDR3, the DNA is TGTGCCAGCACCCTCCAGGGGGGTTCCTATGGCTACACCTTC.

The CDR3 sequence: CASSSSGGVQETQYF. The CDR3 DNA sequence: TGTGCCAGCAGCTCTAGCGGGGGAGTCCAAGAGACCCAGTACTTC. This rearrangement joins TRBV7-9 to TRBJ2-5; 10 nucleotides agree with TRBD2. The CDR3 covers 15 residues. After removal of 4 bases from V and 1 base from J, the junction contained 3 bases not matched to a gene. Germline V CDR1 and CDR2: SEHNR, FQNEAQ (reference sequence).

The CDR3 region has the DNA TGTGCCAGCGCGCCCGGCGGGGGGGCCAGGGAGACCCAGTACTTC. Translating it yields CASAPGGGARETQYF. The chain has TRBV9 and TRBJ2-5, with 9 bases lining up with TRBD2. The germline gives CDR1 SGDLS, CDR2 YYNGEE. V trimming: 7 bases; J trimming: 5 bases; junction bases outside the gene matches: 12. The CDR3 totals 15 residues.

This chain joins TRBV19 and TRBJ2-7; TRBD2 is a possible D gene (5 bases). V lost 3 bases to trimming and J lost 0 bases, with 6 bases between them. The CDR3 has 13 amino acids. CDR1 LNHDA and CDR2 SQIVND come from the germline V gene (reference sequence). DNA of the CDR3: TGTGCCAGTAGTATTCGGGACTCCTACGAGCAGTACTTC. Its translation is CASSIRDSYEQYF. The full variable domain, in which reference TRBV19 and TRBJ2-7 provide the parts outside the CDR3, is DGGITQSPKYLFRKEGQNVTLSCEQNLNHDAMYWYRQDPGQGLRLIYYSQIVNDFQKGDIAEGYSVSREKKESFPLTVTSAQKNPTAFYLCASSIRDSYEQYFGPGTRLTVT.

The V and J genes are TRBV28 and TRBJ1-5; 9 bases map to TRBD1. V dropped 7 bases and J dropped 2; count of bases not matched to a gene: 12. CDR3 length: 17 amino acids. CDR1 is MDHEN, CDR2 SYDVKM, per germline. The CDR3 DNA is TGTGCCAGCACCCCTTGGGGACAGGGTTACGGCAATCAGCCCCAGCATTTT. It codes for CASTPWGQGYGNQPQHF.

Regarding this clone: One junction end does not reproduce the germline sequence, and a read error may be involved. The V call is TRBV18, the J call TRBJ2-1; D not certain. Germline lookup yields CDR1 KGHSH and CDR2 LQKENI. The CDR3 extends over 12 amino acids. CDR3 amino acids: CASSPAALPSLF. CDR3 coding DNA: TGTGCCAGCTCACCGGCAGCACTACCCTCACTCTTC.

The genes are TRBV4-1 and TRBJ2-3, with 10 bases identical to TRBD2. The CDR3 has 15 amino acids. With V trimmed by 3 bases and J by 5 bases, 5 bases remained unmatched. Germline CDR1 MGHRA, CDR2 YSYEKL. In DNA, the CDR3 is TGCGCCAGCAGCCAGCAACTAGCGGGGAGAGATACGCAGTATTTT. It yields the protein CASSQQLAGRDTQYF.

This chain connects TRBV7-9 to TRBJ1-2; D is unclear. The ends were cut back, 4 bases at V and 4 bases at J, with 7 bases in the middle. This CDR3 contains 12 residues. Germline-derived CDR1 and CDR2 are SEHNR and FQNEAQ (reference sequence). In nucleotides, the CDR3 is TGTGCCAGCAGCTCGAGGTCCTATGGCTACACCTTC. Amino acids: CASSSRSYGYTF.

The CDR3 sequence: CASSRDSATNEKLFF. CDR3 bases: TGCGCCAGCAGCCGTGACTCAGCAACTAATGAAAAACTGTTTTTT. The genes are TRBV5-1 and TRBJ1-4; no firm D call. The ends were cut back, 4 bases at V and 0 bases at J, with 10 bases in the middle. Germline V CDR1 and CDR2: SGHRS, YFSETQ. This CDR3 has 15 residues.

The chain combines TRBV5-6 with TRBJ2-1; tentative D call: TRBD2 (6 bases). The CDR3 is 16 residues long. Germline loops: CDR1 SGHDT, CDR2 YYEEEE. V gave up 4 bases and J gave up 13 bases, with 27 bases separating them. The CDR3 spells CASSPTPGGGHNGQFF. The CDR3 DNA follows: TGTGCCAGCAGCCCAACCCCCGGGGGAGGCCACAATGGACAGTTCTTC.

The rearrangement joins TRBV5-6 to TRBJ2-7, with a tentative D call TRBD1 (6 bases). V was shortened by 6 bases and J by 2 bases, with 18 bases between the two germline ends. The CDR3 covers 15 residues. CDR1 and CDR2 from the germline V gene are SGHDT and YYEEEE. CDR3: CASTGWQGLPYEQYF. The CDR3 nucleotides read TGTGCCAGCACCGGATGGCAGGGGCTCCCCTACGAGCAGTACTTC.

The chain couples TRBV5-1 to TRBJ1-1, with 7 positions matching TRBD1. This CDR3 has 14 residues. V shed 4 bases, J shed 0 bases, and the junction held 3 bases outside the gene matches. CDR1 is SGHRS and CDR2 is YFSETQ in the germline V gene. CDR3 nucleotide sequence: TGCGCCAGCAGCGCGGGACAGTTGAACACTGAAGCTTTCTTT. This codes for CASSAGQLNTEAFF.

CDR3 sequence (DNA): TGTGCCAGCAGCGTAGCGGGTGGGGCTGGAAACATTCAGTACTTC. Translation: CASSVAGGAGNIQYF. This chain links TRBV9 with TRBJ2-4; TRBD1 might be the D (5 bases). The germline gives CDR1 SGDLS, CDR2 YYNGEE. CDR3 size: 15 residues. V gave up 0 bases and J gave up 6 bases, with 13 bases separating them.

J is TRBJ1-5 and V is TRBV5-4; 7 nucleotides agree with TRBD1. This CDR3 has 15 amino acids. V lost 4 bases, J lost 5 bases, and 9 bases stayed unmatched. Germline CDR1 and CDR2: SGHNT and YYREEE (reference sequence). In nucleotides, the CDR3 is TGTGCCAGCAGCGATTTTGACAGGGTGGATCAGCCCCAGCATTTT. It yields the protein CASSDFDRVDQPQHF.

This chain connects TRBV25-1 to TRBJ1-2; 8 positions agree with TRBD1. The CDR3 contains 18 residues. Unmatched junction bases numbered 18, after V lost 4 bases and J lost 5 bases. Per the germline V gene, CDR1 is MGHDK and CDR2 is SYGVNS. The CDR3 is CASSARGLPGQATYGYTF. The CDR3, as DNA: TGTGCCAGCAGTGCCCGGGGGTTGCCGGGACAGGCGACTTATGGCTACACCTTC.

The rearrangement joins TRBV2 to TRBJ2-3, with D unresolved. Germline V gene lookup returns CDR1 SNHLY and CDR2 FYNNEI. With 4 bases removed from V and 1 base from J, the gap between germline ends came to 9 bases. The CDR3 is 14 residues long. CDR3 nucleotide sequence: TGTGCCAGCAGTGCTGAGAGCGGCACAGATACGCAGTATTTT. This sequence encodes CASSAESGTDTQYF.

V usage is TRBV28 and J usage is TRBJ2-1; D not certain. CDR1 and CDR2 (germline): MDHEN, SYDVKM. The CDR3 totals 15 residues. Trimming stripped 1 base from V and 2 bases from J, with 9 bases between. The chain's CDR3 is CASSLSGSAYNEQFF. CDR3 nucleotide sequence: TGTGCCAGCAGTTTATCAGGATCCGCCTACAATGAGCAGTTCTTC.